This T cell receptor beta chain was sequenced for a study of CD8 T cells in ankylosing spondylitis. Points from the study as a whole: Disease-linked clones were reportedly significantly enriched in matched ankylosing spondylitis synovial fluid. Disease-linked clones bore a CD8+ phenotype, appearing relatively rarely in peripheral blood. Apparently characteristic of ankylosing spondylitis blood was a TCR beta motif (about 8 highly homologous variants).

The TCR beta libraries were generated through quantitative 5'-RACE incorporating molecular barcodes. MiXCR, applied by TCRdb to the 5' RACE reads, yields one record per CDR3 protein. Among about 360,000 distinct CDR3 sequences listed, 20% were seen once. To note about this clonotype: The antigen remains unidentified.

CDR1 SQVTM and CDR2 ANQGSEA come from the germline V gene. The trim removed 7 bases at V and 2 bases at J, leaving 9 bases unmatched. The CDR3 contains 14 residues. The chain joins TRBV29-1 to TRBJ2-7; TRBD2 agrees at 9 bases. This clonotype was obtained from a male donor with ankylosing spondylitis or in good health (not recorded which). Sequenced input: blood, either unsorted or a sorted T cell fraction (not recorded which). As DNA, the CDR3 is TGCAGCGCGGCAGGGGGACTAGCAACCTACGAGCAGTACTTC. The encoded protein is CSAAGGLATYEQYF.